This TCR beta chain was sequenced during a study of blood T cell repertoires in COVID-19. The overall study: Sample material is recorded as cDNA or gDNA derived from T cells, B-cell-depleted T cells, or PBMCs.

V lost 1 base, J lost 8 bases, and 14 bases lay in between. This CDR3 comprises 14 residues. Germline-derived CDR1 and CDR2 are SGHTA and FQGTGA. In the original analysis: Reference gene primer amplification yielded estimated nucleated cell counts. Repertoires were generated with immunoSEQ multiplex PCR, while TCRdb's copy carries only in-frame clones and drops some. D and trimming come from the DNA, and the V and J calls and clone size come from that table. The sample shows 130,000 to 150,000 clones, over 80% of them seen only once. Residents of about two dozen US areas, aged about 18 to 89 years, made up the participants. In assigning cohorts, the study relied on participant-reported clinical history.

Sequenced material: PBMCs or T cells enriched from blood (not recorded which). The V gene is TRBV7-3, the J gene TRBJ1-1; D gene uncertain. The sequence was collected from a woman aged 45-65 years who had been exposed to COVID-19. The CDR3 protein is CASSLMVTSTEAFF. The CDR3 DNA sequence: TGTGCCAGCAGCTTAATGGTTACTTCGACAGAAGCTTTCTTT.